Described below is a single T cell receptor (beta chain) sequence and its context. Its cognate antigen is unknown. The study ran its PCR with 60 Vbeta and 13 Jbeta primers. Libraries were prepared by immunoSEQ multiplex PCR; TCRdb keeps only in-frame clonotypes and omits some of them. This sample's table reports tens of thousands of clones. This CDR3 is built from 14 residues. V gave up 6 bases and J gave up 1 base, with 12 bases separating them. Per germline, CDR1 SQVTM and CDR2 ANQGSEA. The entry originates in a study of cytomegalovirus exposure and HLA in healthy donors. Study-level points and caveats: A highly shared variant cluster was judged a likely technical artifact.

The gene calls are TRBV29-1 and TRBJ2-2; D is perhaps TRBD1 (6 bases). This sequence originates from a man younger than 30 in good health and CMV-seropositive. The specimen was PBMCs. The CDR3 spells CSVVMTGNTGELFF. The CDR3 coding sequence is TGCAGCGTCGTAATGACAGGGAACACCGGGGAGCTGTTTTTT.